This T cell receptor (beta chain) appears in the sequencing data of a study of Tregs in tolerant kidney transplant recipients. The study, taken as a whole, reports: For some patients, primers changed over time, blocking nucleotide-level comparison. Antigen-driven expansion was suggested because donor-specific Tregs expanded more than all Tregs in tolerant patients.

In regard to this clone: What it binds is not known.

CD4+CD25+CD127- Tregs, CD4+CD25- non-Tregs, CD4 and CD8 cells were sorted. Regulatory T cells were sorted from thawed PBMCs rested overnight at 37°C with approximately 180 IU/ml IL-2. J lost 0 bases, V lost 5 bases, and 6 bases had no gene match. The germline V gene has CDR1 SEHNR and CDR2 FQNEAQ (reference sequence). The CDR3 has 16 amino acids. Clones were read by immunoSEQ multiplex PCR, and TCRdb kept only the in-frame ones, dropping some. In the table there are fewer than 80,000 clones, 95% to 98% of which are singletons. V usage is TRBV7-9 and J usage is TRBJ2-7; 11 bases map to TRBD2. Sequenced material: Tregs from blood, taken before the transplant. The clonotype originates from a human donor who received a combined kidney and bone marrow transplant. Here the CDR3 reads CASSPGTSGISYEQYF. The CDR3 nucleotides are TGTGCCAGCAGCCCGGGGACTAGCGGCATCTCCTACGAGCAGTACTTC.